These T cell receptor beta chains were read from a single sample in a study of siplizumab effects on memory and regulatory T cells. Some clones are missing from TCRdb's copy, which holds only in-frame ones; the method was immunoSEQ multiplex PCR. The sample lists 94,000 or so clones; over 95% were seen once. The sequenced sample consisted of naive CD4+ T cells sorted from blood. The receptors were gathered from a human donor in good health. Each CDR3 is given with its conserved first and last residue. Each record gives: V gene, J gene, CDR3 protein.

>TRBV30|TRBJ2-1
CAWSLYNEQFF
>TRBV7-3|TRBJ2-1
CASSLGLAGDEQFF
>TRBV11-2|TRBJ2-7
CASSFPGTAYEQYF
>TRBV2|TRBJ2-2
CASGLDRNTGELFF
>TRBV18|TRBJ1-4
CASSLFEKGEKLFF
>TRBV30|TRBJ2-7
CAWGSGGSHEQYF
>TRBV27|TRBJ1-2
CARGAYGYTF
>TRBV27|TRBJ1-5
CASSLNGDSNQPQHF
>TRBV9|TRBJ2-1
CASSVVAGFFEQFF
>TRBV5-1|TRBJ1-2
CASSHPRTGGYTF
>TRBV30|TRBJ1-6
CAWTPWDPYNSPLHF
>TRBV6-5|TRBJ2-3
CASLSRDRLTDTQYF
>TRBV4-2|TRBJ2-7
CASSQQMAAYEQYF
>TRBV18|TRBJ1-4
CASATGEKLFF
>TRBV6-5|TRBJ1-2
CASRTPGQGGLGYTF
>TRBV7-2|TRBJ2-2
CASSLVGAATGELFF
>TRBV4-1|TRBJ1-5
CASSQVYDQPQHF
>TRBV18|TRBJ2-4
CASSPIGGSKNIQYF